The T cell receptor beta chain under discussion was sequenced for a study of naive and memory T cell subsets. The study, taken as a whole, reports: TCR transcript changes with activation or differentiation may affect this RNA method.

This CDR3 has 11 residues. Germline V lookup: CDR1 SQVTM, CDR2 ANQGSEA. This clonotype came up many times. The antigen remains undetermined. A UMI-containing oligonucleotide was joined by 3' ligation to the TCR cDNA template. The SP2 primer and nested alpha and beta constant region primers amplified ligated cDNA in four rounds. One entry per CDR3 protein, called by TCRdb with MiXCR from the 5' RACE reads. Among about 62,000 distinct CDR3 sequences listed, more than 6.5% were seen once. The J gene is TRBJ2-1, the V gene TRBV29-1; D may be TRBD1 (6 bases). This TCR was sampled from a female donor in good health. CDR3 sequence reads: CPRRGTNEQFF. Here the CDR3 DNA reads TGCCCGCGAAGGGGGACCAATGAGCAGTTCTTC.